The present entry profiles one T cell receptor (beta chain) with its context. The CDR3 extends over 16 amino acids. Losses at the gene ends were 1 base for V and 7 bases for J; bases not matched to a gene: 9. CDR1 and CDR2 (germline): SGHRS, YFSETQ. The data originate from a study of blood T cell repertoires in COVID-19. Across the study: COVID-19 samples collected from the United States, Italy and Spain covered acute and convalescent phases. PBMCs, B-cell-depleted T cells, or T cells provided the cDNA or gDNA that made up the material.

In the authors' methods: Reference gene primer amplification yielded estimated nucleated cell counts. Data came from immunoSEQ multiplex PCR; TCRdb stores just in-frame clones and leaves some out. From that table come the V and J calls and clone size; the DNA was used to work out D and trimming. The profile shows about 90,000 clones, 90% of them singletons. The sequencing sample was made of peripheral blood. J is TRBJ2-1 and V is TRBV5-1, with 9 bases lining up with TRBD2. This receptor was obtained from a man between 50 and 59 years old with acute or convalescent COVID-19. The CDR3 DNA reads TGCGCCAGCAGCTTGTCGTTAGCGGGAGTTGTGAATGAGCAGTTCTTC. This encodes CASSLSLAGVVNEQFF.